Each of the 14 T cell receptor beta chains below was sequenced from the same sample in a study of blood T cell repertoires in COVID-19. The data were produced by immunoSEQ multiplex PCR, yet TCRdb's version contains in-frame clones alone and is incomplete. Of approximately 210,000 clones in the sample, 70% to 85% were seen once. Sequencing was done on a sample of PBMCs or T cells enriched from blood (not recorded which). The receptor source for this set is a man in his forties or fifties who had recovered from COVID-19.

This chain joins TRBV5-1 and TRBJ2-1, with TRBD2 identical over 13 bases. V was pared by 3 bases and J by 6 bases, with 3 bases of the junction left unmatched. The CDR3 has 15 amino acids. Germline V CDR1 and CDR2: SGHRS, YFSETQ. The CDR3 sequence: CASSSTSGGINEQFF. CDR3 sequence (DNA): TGCGCCAGCAGCTCGACTAGCGGGGGGATCAATGAGCAGTTCTTC.

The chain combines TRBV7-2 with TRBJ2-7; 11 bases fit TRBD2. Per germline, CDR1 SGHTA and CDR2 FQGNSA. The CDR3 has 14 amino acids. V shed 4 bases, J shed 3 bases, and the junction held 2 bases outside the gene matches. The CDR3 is CASSSSGGYYEQYF. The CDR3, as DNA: TGTGCCAGCAGCTCTAGCGGGGGGTACTACGAGCAGTACTTC.

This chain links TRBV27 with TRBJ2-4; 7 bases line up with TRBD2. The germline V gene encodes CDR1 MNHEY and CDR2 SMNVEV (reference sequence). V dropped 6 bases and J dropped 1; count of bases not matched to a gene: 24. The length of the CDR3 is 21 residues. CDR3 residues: CASSPYLLRSPTAGAKNIQYF. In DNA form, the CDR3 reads TGTGCCAGCAGCCCATACCTTTTGCGTTCCCCAACAGCGGGGGCCAAAAACATTCAGTACTTC.

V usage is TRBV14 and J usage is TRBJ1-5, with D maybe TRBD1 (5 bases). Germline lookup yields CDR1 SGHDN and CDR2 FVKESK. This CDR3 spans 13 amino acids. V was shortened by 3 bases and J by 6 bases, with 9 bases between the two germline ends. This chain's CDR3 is CASSQGEGQPQHF. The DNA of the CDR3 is TGTGCCAGCAGCCAGGGGGAGGGTCAGCCCCAGCATTTT.

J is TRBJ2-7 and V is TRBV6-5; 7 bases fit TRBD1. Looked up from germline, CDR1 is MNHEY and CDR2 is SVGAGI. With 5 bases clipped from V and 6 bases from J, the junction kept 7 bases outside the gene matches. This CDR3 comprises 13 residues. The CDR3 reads CASSTRTGGEQYF. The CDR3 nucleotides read TGTGCCAGCAGTACTCGGACAGGTGGCGAGCAGTACTTC.

CDR3 DNA: TGTGCCACCAGTGATCGGACAGGGAACTATGGCTACACCTTC. This sequence encodes CATSDRTGNYGYTF. The rearrangement joins TRBV24-1 to TRBJ1-2, with TRBD1 matching over 8 bases. V dropped 3 bases and J dropped 2; count of bases not matched to a gene: 1. Looked up from germline, CDR1 is KGHDR and CDR2 is SFDVKD. This CDR3 comprises 14 residues.

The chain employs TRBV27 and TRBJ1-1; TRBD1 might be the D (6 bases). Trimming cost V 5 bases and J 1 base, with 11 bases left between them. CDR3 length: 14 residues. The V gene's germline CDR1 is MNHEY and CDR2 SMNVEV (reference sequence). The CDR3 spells CASSTYRENTEAFF. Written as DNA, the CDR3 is TGTGCCAGCAGTACCTACAGGGAGAACACTGAAGCTTTCTTT.

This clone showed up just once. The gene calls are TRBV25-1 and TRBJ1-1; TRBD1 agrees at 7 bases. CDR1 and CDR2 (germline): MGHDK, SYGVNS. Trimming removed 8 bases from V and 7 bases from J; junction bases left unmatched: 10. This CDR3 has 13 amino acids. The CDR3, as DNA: TGTGCCAGCTCCATTTACGGGACAGTTGAAGCTTTCTTT. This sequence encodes CASSIYGTVEAFF.

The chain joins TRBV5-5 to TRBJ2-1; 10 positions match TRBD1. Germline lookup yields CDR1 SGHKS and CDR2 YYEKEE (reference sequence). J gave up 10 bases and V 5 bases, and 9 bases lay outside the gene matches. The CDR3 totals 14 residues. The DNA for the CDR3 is TGTGCCAGCAGGTTCGGGACAGGGGCTGGGGAGCAGTTCTTC. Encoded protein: CASRFGTGAGEQFF.

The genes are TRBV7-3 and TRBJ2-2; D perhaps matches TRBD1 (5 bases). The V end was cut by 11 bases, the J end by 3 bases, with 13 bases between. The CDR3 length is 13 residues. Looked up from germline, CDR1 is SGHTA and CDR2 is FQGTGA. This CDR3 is CAVGQGYTGELFF. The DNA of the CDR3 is TGTGCCGTTGGCCAGGGCTACACCGGGGAGCTGTTTTTT.

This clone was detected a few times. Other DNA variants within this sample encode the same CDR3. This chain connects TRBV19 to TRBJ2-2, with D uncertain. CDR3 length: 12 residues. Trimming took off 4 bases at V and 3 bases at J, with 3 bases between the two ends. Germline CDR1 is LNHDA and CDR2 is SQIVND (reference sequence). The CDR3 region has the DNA TGTGCCAGTAGTACCTACACCGGGGAGCTGTTTTTT. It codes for CASSTYTGELFF.

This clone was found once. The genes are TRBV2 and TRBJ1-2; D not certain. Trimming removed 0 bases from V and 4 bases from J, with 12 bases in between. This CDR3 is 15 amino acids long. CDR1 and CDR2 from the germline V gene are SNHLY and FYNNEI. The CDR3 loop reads CASSEAQAPAYGYTF. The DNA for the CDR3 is TGTGCCAGCAGTGAAGCGCAGGCTCCTGCCTATGGCTACACCTTC.

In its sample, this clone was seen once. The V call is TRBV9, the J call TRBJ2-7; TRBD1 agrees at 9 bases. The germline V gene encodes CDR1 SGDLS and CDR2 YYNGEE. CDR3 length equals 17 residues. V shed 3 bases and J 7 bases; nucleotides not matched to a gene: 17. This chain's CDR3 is CASSDAAGTGQGVEQYF. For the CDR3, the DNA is TGTGCCAGCAGCGACGCCGCGGGGACAGGGCAAGGGGTGGAGCAGTACTTC.

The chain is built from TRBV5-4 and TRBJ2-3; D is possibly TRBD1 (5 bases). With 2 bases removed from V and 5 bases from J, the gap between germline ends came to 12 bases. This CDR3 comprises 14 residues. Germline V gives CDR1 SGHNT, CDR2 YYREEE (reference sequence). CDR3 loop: CASSFLQAIDTQYF. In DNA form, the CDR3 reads TGTGCCAGCAGCTTTTTACAGGCGATAGATACGCAGTATTTT. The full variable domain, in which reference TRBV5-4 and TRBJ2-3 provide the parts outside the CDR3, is ETGVTQSPTHLIKTRGQQVTLRCSSQSGHNTVSWYQQALGQGPQFIFQYYREEENGRGNFPPRFSGLQFPNYSSELNVNALELDDSALYLCASSFLQAIDTQYFGPGTRLTVL.